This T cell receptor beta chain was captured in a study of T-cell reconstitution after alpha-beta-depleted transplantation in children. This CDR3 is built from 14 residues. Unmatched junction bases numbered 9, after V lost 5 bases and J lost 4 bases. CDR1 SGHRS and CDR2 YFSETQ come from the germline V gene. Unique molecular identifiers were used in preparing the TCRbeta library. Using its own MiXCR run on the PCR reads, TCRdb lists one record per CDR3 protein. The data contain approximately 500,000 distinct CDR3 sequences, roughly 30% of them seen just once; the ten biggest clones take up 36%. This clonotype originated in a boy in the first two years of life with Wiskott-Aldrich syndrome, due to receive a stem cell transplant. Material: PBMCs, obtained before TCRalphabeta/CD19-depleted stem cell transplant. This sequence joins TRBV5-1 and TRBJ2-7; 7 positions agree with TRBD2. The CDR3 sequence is CASRHASGAYEQYF. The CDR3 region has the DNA TGCGCCAGCAGGCACGCTAGCGGAGCGTACGAGCAGTACTTC.